The 12 T cell receptor beta chains listed next were all sequenced from one sample in a study of T cells in tumors after PD-1 blockade. Clones were sequenced by immunoSEQ multiplex PCR, and TCRdb holds only the in-frame ones, with some missing. This table holds approximately 47,000 clones, 70% to 85% found once. This specimen consisted of PBMCs, obtained before anti-PD-1 therapy. All receptors come from a human donor with advanced basal cell or squamous cell carcinoma (not recorded which).

The chain couples TRBV6-5 to TRBJ2-3; D unresolved. The CDR3 extends over 12 amino acids. V lost 6 bases, J lost 7 bases, and 11 bases lay in between. Germline CDR1 is MNHEY and CDR2 is SVGAGI. The CDR3 loop reads CASSEPINTQYF. CDR3 DNA sequence: TGTGCCAGCAGCGAGCCGATAAATACGCAGTATTTT.

This sequence joins TRBV5-4 and TRBJ2-2; TRBD1 agrees at 7 bases. This CDR3 has 16 residues. Germline trimming cut 4 bases from V and 0 bases from J; bases unmatched to any gene: 6. Per the germline V gene, CDR1 is SGHNT and CDR2 is YYREEE (reference sequence). The CDR3 spells CASSPPTGSNTGELFF. In nucleotides, the CDR3 is TGTGCCAGCAGCCCTCCGACAGGGTCGAACACCGGGGAGCTGTTTTTT.

This rearrangement joins TRBV5-1 to TRBJ2-6; D gene unclear. Germline V gene lookup returns CDR1 SGHRS and CDR2 YFSETQ. The CDR3 is 15 residues long. V was pared by 3 bases and J by 0 bases, with 7 bases between. This chain's CDR3 is CASSSAVSGANVLTF. CDR3 DNA sequence: TGCGCCAGCAGCTCGGCTGTCTCTGGGGCCAACGTCCTGACTTTC.

The V and J genes are TRBV20-1 and TRBJ2-7; possible D gene TRBD1, 6 bases. The CDR3 extends over 15 amino acids. From germline, CDR1 is DFQATT and CDR2 SNEGSKA (reference sequence). The V and J ends lost 6 bases and 2 bases respectively, with 20 bases between them. The DNA of the CDR3 is TGCAGTGCCAGTCCGGGGACACTGATTACCTACGAGCAGTACTTC. Translating gives CSASPGTLITYEQYF.

The V and J genes are TRBV19 and TRBJ2-5; 12 bases map to TRBD2. Germline V lookup: CDR1 LNHDA, CDR2 SQIVND (reference sequence). The CDR3 consists of 16 residues. V gave up 5 bases and J gave up 1 base; unmatched junction bases: 5. The CDR3 here is CASSVTSGGFQETQYF. CDR3 DNA: TGTGCCAGTAGTGTCACTAGCGGGGGGTTCCAAGAGACCCAGTACTTC.

Only one count was recorded for this clone. This chain connects TRBV5-6 to TRBJ2-5; 10 bases map to TRBD2. The CDR3 contains 15 residues. From germline, CDR1 is SGHDT and CDR2 YYEEEE. Losses at the gene ends were 3 bases for V and 4 bases for J; bases not matched to a gene: 6. CDR3 DNA: TGTGCCAGCAGCTCGTTAGCGGGAGGAGGAGAGACCCAGTACTTC. This gives the protein CASSSLAGGGETQYF. The variable domain in full, with the rest retrieved from reference TRBV5-6 and TRBJ2-5, is DAGVTQSPTHLIKTRGQQVTLRCSPKSGHDTVSWYQQALGQGPQFIFQYYEEEERQRGNFPDRFSGHQFPNYSSELNVNALLLGDSALYLCASSSLAGGGETQYFGPGTRLLVL.

As concerns this clone: The junction departs from germline at one end; a sequencing error may be responsible. The chain uses TRBV6-5 and TRBJ1-2; 8 nucleotides agree with TRBD1. The CDR3 runs to 14 residues. Germline V gives CDR1 MNHEY, CDR2 SVGAGI. CDR3 in DNA: TGTGCCAGCAGTTCCCGGGACAGGACCCCATTCCGACCCTTC. Protein product: CASSSRDRTPFRPF.

This clone came up once. In DNA, the CDR3 is TGTGCCACCAGCAGAGGAGATCGATCTAACTATGGCTACACCTTC. Protein sequence: CATSRGDRSNYGYTF. This chain joins TRBV15 and TRBJ1-2; D not resolved. This CDR3 contains 15 residues. Deletions cut 1 base from V and 0 bases from J, with 9 bases between. Germline V gene lookup returns CDR1 LNHNV and CDR2 YYDKDF (reference sequence).

The chain recombines TRBV5-1 with TRBJ1-4; D not certain. Germline V CDR1 and CDR2: SGHRS, YFSETQ. The CDR3 totals 14 residues. V lost 2 bases to trimming and J lost 2 bases, with 7 bases between them. The CDR3 coding sequence is TGCGCCAGCAGCTTAGGTTGGACTAATGAAAAACTGTTTTTT. This translates into CASSLGWTNEKLFF.

The gene calls are TRBV5-6 and TRBJ1-6; D might be TRBD1 (6 bases). The CDR3 sequence is 14 residues long. The V gene lost 3 bases and the J gene lost 7 bases, with 11 bases spanning the gap. Germline V lookup: CDR1 SGHDT, CDR2 YYEEEE. The chain's CDR3 is CASSSQGVNSPLHF. Here the CDR3 DNA reads TGTGCCAGCAGCTCACAGGGTGTCAATTCACCCCTCCACTTT.

This clone was recorded only once. V and J are TRBV21-1 and TRBJ1-2; the table gives TRBD1 as D, unverified against the DNA. TRBV21-1 is recorded as a pseudogene. This CDR3 is built from 9 residues. CDR3 DNA: TGTGCCAGCAGCAAAGTGGGCAGCTTC. Its translation is CASSKVGSF.

This clone has a single count. The chain carries TRBV29-1 and TRBJ1-1; weak D call: TRBD1 (5 bases). The CDR3 runs to 14 residues. Trimming stripped 8 bases from V and 11 bases from J, with 27 bases between. Germline loops: CDR1 SQVTM, CDR2 ANQGSEA. The CDR3 DNA is TGCAGCACCACTCCGGGGGGGACCGCGGGGTCCGCTTTCTTT. Translating it yields CSTTPGGTAGSAFF.